Each of the 7 T cell receptor beta chains below was sequenced from the same sample in a study of human T cells and chemical hapten exposure (TCRdb year 2021). The time point label for this specimen denotes: patch test 3, about 24 weeks after DPC sensitization. This specimen's treatment or condition label, interpreted: therapeutic diphenylcyclopropenone sensitization with weekly scalp DPC. The library was made by RACE. Instrument on record: NextSeq 500. TCRdb reprocessing: public reads trimmed at Q25 with fastp, clones called with MiXCR, in-frame beta chains kept. Identical CDR3 proteins give one entry, which carries the most common genes and DNA. The sample table shows about 160,000 distinct CDR3 sequences, and approximately 30% are seen once. The ten largest clones capture under 2.5% of the sample. The specimen was whole blood, collected in connection with sensitization to the hapten diphenylcyclopropenone (DPC). Every receptor here comes from a woman aged 18-29 years with alopecia areata. Some clones in this sample may be carry-over from other donors' samples.

This clonotype has only a few counts. In nucleotides, the CDR3 is TGTGCCAGCAGCGTAACACTAGCGGGGGGCCAGGAGCAGTTCTTC. Translation: CASSVTLAGGQEQFF. The chain combines TRBV9 with TRBJ2-1, with 12 bases aligning to TRBD2. Germline lookup yields CDR1 SGDLS and CDR2 YYNGEE. V gave up 1 base and J gave up 10 bases; unmatched junction bases: 6. The CDR3 extends over 15 amino acids.

This sequence joins TRBV20-1 and TRBJ1-2; D call uncertain. In germline, CDR1 is DFQATT, CDR2 SNEGSKA (reference sequence). The CDR3 covers 15 residues. Trimming cost V 4 bases and J 5 bases, with 20 bases left between them. This chain's CDR3 is CSAMPLSGVGYGYTF. The DNA for the CDR3 is TGCAGTGCTATGCCCCTATCAGGCGTGGGTTATGGCTACACCTTC.

The chain recombines TRBV7-2 with TRBJ2-5; 10 bases line up with TRBD2. This CDR3 has 16 residues. V dropped 1 base and J dropped 3; count of bases not matched to a gene: 5. Germline loops: CDR1 SGHTA, CDR2 FQGNSA. Here the CDR3 reads CASSLVSGGFKETQYF. In DNA form, the CDR3 reads TGTGCCAGCAGCTTAGTTAGCGGGGGGTTCAAAGAGACCCAGTACTTC. Based on the CDR3 plus reference TRBV7-2 and TRBJ2-5, the full variable domain is GAGVSQSPSNKVTEKGKDVELRCDPISGHTALYWYRQSLGQGLEFLIYFQGNSAPDKSGLPSDRFSAERTGGSVSTLTIQRTQQEDSAVYLCASSLVSGGFKETQYFGPGTRLLVL.

This clonotype was counted ten times or more. The V and J genes are TRBV12-3 or TRBV12-4 and TRBJ2-3; no clear D. CDR3 length equals 13 residues. Trimming left V 7 bases short and J 7 bases short, with 15 bases between. CDR3 in amino acids: CASTLRRSHTQYF. The CDR3 DNA reads TGTGCCAGCACCCTCAGGCGCTCGCATACGCAGTATTTT.

The chain couples TRBV6-2 or TRBV6-3 to TRBJ1-6; maybe TRBD1 (5 bases). The CDR3 runs 13 residues. Germline V gene data show CDR1 as MNHEY and CDR2 as SVGEGT. V lost 5 bases to trimming and J lost 9 bases, with 11 bases between them. CDR3 sequence reads: CASSPFGGSPLHF. The CDR3 bases are TGTGCCAGCAGTCCATTCGGGGGTTCACCCCTCCACTTT.

In this sample, this clonotype turned up a few times. The chain joins TRBV5-1 to TRBJ2-7, with D maybe TRBD2 (5 bases). The CDR3 consists of 14 residues. Trimming shortened V by 0 bases and J by 0 bases, and 7 bases separated the two germline ends. Germline CDR1 is SGHRS and CDR2 is YFSETQ. CDR3 sequence: CASSLAGISYEQYF. CDR3 DNA: TGCGCCAGCAGCTTGGCGGGAATCTCCTACGAGCAGTACTTC.

In this sample, this clonotype turned up a few times. V and J are TRBV2 and TRBJ2-5; 9 bases fit TRBD2. V shed 6 bases, J shed 5 bases, and the junction held 13 bases outside the gene matches. This CDR3 has 16 amino acids. CDR1 is SNHLY and CDR2 is FYNNEI in the germline V gene. This CDR3 reads CASRKLAGGAAETQYF. CDR3 DNA sequence: TGTGCCAGCAGAAAACTAGCGGGCGGTGCGGCGGAGACCCAGTACTTC. Complete variable domain (other parts from reference TRBV2 and TRBJ2-5): EPEVTQTPSHQVTQMGQEVILRCVPISNHLYFYWYRQILGQKVEFLVSFYNNEISEKSEIFDDQFSVERPDGSNFTLKIRSTKLEDSAMYFCASRKLAGGAAETQYFGPGTRLLVL.